These 19 T cell receptor beta chains were all obtained from the same sample, sequenced in a study of spatial heterogeneity in lung cancer. Study-level points and caveats: Tumoral mutation counts were tracked by counts of expanded intratumoral alpha and beta TCRs.

Time point here: sample taken at primary tumor resection. TCRdb independently ran MiXCR on the 5' RACE reads; one entry per CDR3 protein. The data contain 9,000 to 10,000 distinct CDR3 sequences, 14% of them singletons. These receptors have no identified antigens. The sequences come from lung tumor tissue, collected at surgery. These receptors came from a male donor with early-stage non-small cell lung cancer.

This clonotype is medium-sized (0.01 to 0.1%) in the sample. The chain carries TRBV29-1 and TRBJ2-2, with 7 bases lining up with TRBD1. The CDR3 covers 14 residues. The germline CDR1 and CDR2 sequences are SQVTM and ANQGSEA. With V trimmed by 8 bases and J by 0 bases, 6 bases remained unmatched. The CDR3, as DNA: TGCAGCCATCCCGGGACAGCGAACACCGGGGAGCTGTTTTTT. Amino acids: CSHPGTANTGELFF.

The chain is built from TRBV6-6 and TRBJ1-1; D remains unclear. This CDR3 has 14 residues. Germline CDR1 is MNHNY and CDR2 is SVGAGI (reference sequence). Between the trimmed V and J ends, which lost 2 bases and 0 bases, there was a span of 7 bases. The CDR3 DNA follows: TGTGCCAGCAGTTACGGCAGACTGAACACTGAAGCTTTCTTT. Translation: CASSYGRLNTEAFF.

Many counts were recorded for this clonotype. The rearrangement joins TRBV20-1 to TRBJ1-4; D is uncertain. Germline V lookup: CDR1 DFQATT, CDR2 SNEGSKA (reference sequence). The ends were cut back, 1 base at V and 1 base at J, with 13 bases in the middle. CDR3 length: 16 residues. The CDR3 here is CSARAEEDGTNEKLFF. CDR3 bases: TGCAGTGCTAGAGCCGAGGAAGACGGAACTAATGAAAAACTGTTTTTT.

There are many counts of this clonotype. The rearrangement uses TRBV7-2 and TRBJ2-2; 7 bases are shared with TRBD2. CDR1 is SGHTA and CDR2 is FQGNSA in the germline V gene. This CDR3 spans 13 amino acids. V lost 7 bases to trimming and J lost 5 bases; unmatched junction nucleotides: 4. The CDR3 reads CASNGGLTGELFF. CDR3 bases: TGTGCCAGCAACGGGGGGTTGACCGGGGAGCTGTTTTTT.

This clonotype came up many times. This chain's CDR3 is CASSSRPGSEAFF. The CDR3 nucleotides are TGTGCCAGCAGCTCCCGACCTGGGTCCGAAGCTTTCTTT. The chain recombines TRBV14 with TRBJ1-1, with unresolved D. The CDR3 is 13 residues long. The V gene's germline CDR1 is SGHDN and CDR2 FVKESK. The V gene lost 5 bases and the J gene lost 8 bases, with 15 bases spanning the gap.

This clonotype was seen at least ten times. A single base separates this from a much larger clone, so it may be a read error. The chain combines TRBV12-3 or TRBV12-4 with TRBJ2-1; tentatively, D is TRBD2 (6 bases). The CDR3 length is 16 residues. The ends were cut back, 0 bases at V and 6 bases at J, with 15 bases in the middle. The chain's CDR3 is CASSLAEGVPCNEQFF. The CDR3 bases are TGTGCCAGCAGTTTAGCGGAGGGCGTACCCTGCAATGAGCAGTTCTTC.

This clonotype was recorded at least ten times. This rearrangement joins TRBV11-2 to TRBJ1-4; TRBD1 matches at 10 bases. The germline V gene encodes CDR1 SGHAT and CDR2 FQNNGV. Trimming at V came to 3 bases and at J to 1 base, leaving 5 bases not matched to a gene. The CDR3 extends over 17 amino acids. CDR3 sequence (DNA): TGTGCCAGCAGCTTCGGACAGGGGGTACAAACTAATGAAAAACTGTTTTTT. This sequence encodes CASSFGQGVQTNEKLFF. The whole variable domain, filled in from reference TRBV11-2 and TRBJ1-4, reads EAGVAQSPRYKIIEKRQSVAFWCNPISGHATLYWYQQILGQGPKLLIQFQNNGVVDDSQLPKDRFSAERLKGVDSTLKIQPAKLEDSAVYLCASSFGQGVQTNEKLFFGSGTQLSVL.

This clonotype was counted at least ten times. The chain joins TRBV12-3 or TRBV12-4 to TRBJ1-5; 8 bases fit TRBD1. CDR3 length equals 16 residues. J lost 2 bases, V lost 7 bases, and 10 bases had no gene match. The CDR3 DNA reads TGTGCCAGCACCCCCGGGGCGGGACAGGGCAATCAGCCCCAGCATTTT. It specifies CASTPGAGQGNQPQHF.

There are many counts of this clonotype. The chain links TRBV6-1 to TRBJ1-1; D is perhaps TRBD1 (5 bases). There are 16 residues in the CDR3. CDR1 is MNHNS and CDR2 is SASEGT in the germline V gene. V was pared by 0 bases and J by 0 bases, with 11 bases between. The CDR3 nucleotides read TGTGCCAGCAGTGAAGCTGGGGGGGGAGTGAACACTGAAGCTTTCTTT. The encoded protein is CASSEAGGGVNTEAFF.

At least ten counts were recorded for this clonotype. The chain links TRBV28 to TRBJ1-1; maybe TRBD1 (6 bases). This CDR3 contains 16 residues. V dropped 3 bases and J dropped 2 bases, with 16 bases sitting between them. Per the germline V gene, CDR1 is MDHEN and CDR2 is SYDVKM. CDR3 coding DNA: TGTGCCAGCAGTTTTCTGGGGGCAGGGTCTAACACTGAAGCTTTCTTT. Its translation: CASSFLGAGSNTEAFF.

By proportion, this clonotype is medium-sized (0.01 to 0.1%). V is TRBV12-3 or TRBV12-4 and J is TRBJ1-1; maybe TRBD1 (5 bases). There are 12 residues in the CDR3. V was clipped by 3 bases and J by 10 bases, with 12 bases between them. Here the CDR3 DNA reads TGTGCCAGCAGTTTTTCCGGTAGGGGAGCTTTCTTT. Amino acids: CASSFSGRGAFF.

By sample fraction, this clonotype is medium-sized. J is TRBJ2-5 and V is TRBV5-1; 8 bases map to TRBD1. The CDR3 is 14 residues long. After removal of 0 bases from V and 2 bases from J, the junction contained 0 bases not matched to a gene. Germline V gene lookup returns CDR1 SGHRS and CDR2 YFSETQ. CDR3 DNA: TGCGCCAGCAGCTTGGGGACAGGGCAAGAGACCCAGTACTTC. Protein sequence: CASSLGTGQETQYF.

On this clonotype itself: Relative to the germline gene, one junction end is altered; a read error may explain this. The chain combines TRBV3-1 with TRBJ2-7, with TRBD2 matching 8 bases. Germline-derived CDR1 and CDR2 are LGHDT and YNNKEL (reference sequence). The CDR3 totals 14 residues. DNA of the CDR3: TGTGCCAGCAGGCAAGCGGGAGTTTCCAACGAGCAGTACTTC. Translated, it gives CASRQAGVSNEQYF.

This clonotype was seen at least ten times. J is TRBJ1-2 and V is TRBV11-2; TRBD1 aligns across 7 bases. Trimming took 2 bases from V and 0 from J; bases not matched to a gene: 6. CDR3 size: 16 residues. Germline CDR1 SGHAT, CDR2 FQNNGV. The CDR3 here is CASSLLGQLTNYGYTF. In DNA, the CDR3 is TGTGCCAGCAGCTTACTGGGACAGCTAACTAACTATGGCTACACCTTC. Combining the CDR3 with reference TRBV11-2 and TRBJ1-2 gives the whole variable domain EAGVAQSPRYKIIEKRQSVAFWCNPISGHATLYWYQQILGQGPKLLIQFQNNGVVDDSQLPKDRFSAERLKGVDSTLKIQPAKLEDSAVYLCASSLLGQLTNYGYTFGSGTRLTVV.

This clonotype was counted at least ten times. The chain is built from TRBV6-2 or TRBV6-3 and TRBJ2-2; D unresolved. Trimming removed 7 bases from V and 0 bases from J, with 9 bases in between. Germline CDR1 MNHEY, CDR2 SVGEGT. This CDR3 has 14 amino acids. This chain's CDR3 is CASIKGPNTGELFF. In nucleotides, the CDR3 is TGTGCCAGCATCAAAGGTCCGAACACCGGGGAGCTGTTTTTT.

This clonotype is labeled medium-sized (0.01 to 0.1%). V is TRBV29-1 and J is TRBJ1-2; the D is unclear. Deletions cut 3 bases from V and 4 bases from J, with 9 bases between. The CDR3 runs 12 residues. Germline V gene sequence: CDR1 SQVTM, CDR2 ANQGSEA. The CDR3 DNA sequence: TGCAGCGTTGAGAGCAGCCTCTATGGCTACACCTTC. Its protein is CSVESSLYGYTF. The complete variable domain, with remaining parts taken from reference TRBV29-1 and TRBJ1-2, reads SAVISQKPSRDICQRGTSLTIQCQVDSQVTMMFWYRQQPGQSLTLIATANQGSEATYESGFVIDKFPISRPNLTFSTLTVSNMSPEDSSIYLCSVESSLYGYTFGSGTRLTVV.

The rearrangement uses TRBV4-1 and TRBJ1-1, with D hard to call. CDR3 length: 16 amino acids. In germline, CDR1 is MGHRA, CDR2 YSYEKL. The V end lost 1 base, the J end lost 1 base, and 13 bases lay between the germline ends. In DNA, the CDR3 is TGCGCCAGCAGCCAAGGGGGTCCACGGAAGAACACTGAAGCTTTCTTT. Amino acids: CASSQGGPRKNTEAFF.

By sample fraction, this clonotype is medium-sized. The CDR3 loop reads CATSDFTRTYGYTF. The CDR3 nucleotides are TGTGCCACCAGTGATTTTACCAGGACCTATGGCTACACCTTC. The chain combines TRBV24-1 with TRBJ1-2; D unclear. Germline V gene lookup returns CDR1 KGHDR and CDR2 SFDVKD. The CDR3 has 14 amino acids. Trimming pared 1 base from V and 4 bases from J, leaving 9 bases between.

This clonotype came up many times. This rearrangement joins TRBV27 to TRBJ2-7; TRBD2 aligns across 7 bases. The CDR3 is 16 residues long. The V and J ends lost 11 bases and 9 bases, in that order; junction bases with no gene match: 25. Germline V gives CDR1 MNHEY, CDR2 SMNVEV (reference sequence). DNA for the CDR3: TGTGCCGGACAAACAAACGGAACTAGCGCCGTAGCCGGGCAGTACTTC. This codes for CAGQTNGTSAVAGQYF.